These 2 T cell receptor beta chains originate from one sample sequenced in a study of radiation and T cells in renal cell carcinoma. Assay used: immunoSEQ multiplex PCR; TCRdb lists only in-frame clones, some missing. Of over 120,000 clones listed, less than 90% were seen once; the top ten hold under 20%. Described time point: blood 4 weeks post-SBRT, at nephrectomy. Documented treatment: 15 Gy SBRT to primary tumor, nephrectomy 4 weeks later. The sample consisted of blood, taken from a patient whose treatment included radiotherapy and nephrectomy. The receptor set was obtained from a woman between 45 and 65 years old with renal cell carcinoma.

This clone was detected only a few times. The CDR3 loop is CASSYSQTHYGYTF. The DNA of the CDR3 is TGTGCCAGCAGTTACAGTCAGACGCACTATGGCTACACCTTC. The chain carries TRBV6-6 and TRBJ1-2; D not certain. Germline V gene data show CDR1 as MNHNY and CDR2 as SVGAGI (reference sequence). The CDR3 is 14 residues long. The germline V and J ends were trimmed by 2 bases and 3 bases, with 10 bases remaining between them.

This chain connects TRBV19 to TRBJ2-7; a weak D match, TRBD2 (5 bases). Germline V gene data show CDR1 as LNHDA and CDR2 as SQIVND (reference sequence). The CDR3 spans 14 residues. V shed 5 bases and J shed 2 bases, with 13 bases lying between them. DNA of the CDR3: TGTGCCAGTAGTCCCCCGGGATCCACCTACGAGCAGTACTTC. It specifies CASSPPGSTYEQYF.